This TCR beta chain was sequenced for a study of spatial heterogeneity in lung cancer. Study as a whole: The library had UMIs, and each TCR and UMI pair averaged more than ten raw reads.

As to time point: sample taken at primary tumor resection. Unsorted tumor, nontumor lung tissue or cryopreserved PBMC supplied the whole RNA. This clonotype has ten or more counts. In germline, CDR1 is SGHTA, CDR2 FQGTGA. V lost 0 bases, J lost 6 bases, and 11 bases lay in between. The CDR3 loop spans 15 amino acids. TCRdb ran MiXCR on the 5' RACE reads and lists one entry per CDR3 protein. The top ten clones hold over 11% of a sample with roughly 25,000 distinct CDR3 sequences, approximately 6.6% of them seen once. The receptor was derived from a male donor with early-stage non-small cell lung cancer. The chain joins TRBV7-3 to TRBJ2-2, with D unclear. The specimen comprised PBMCs, sampled at surgery. The CDR3 loop is CASSLTNYRAGELFF. DNA of the CDR3: TGTGCCAGCAGCTTAACTAACTATCGTGCCGGGGAGCTGTTTTTT.